This is a list of T cell receptor beta chains from one sample in a study of blood T cell repertoires in COVID-19. The data were produced by immunoSEQ multiplex PCR, yet TCRdb's version contains in-frame clones alone and is incomplete. The sample includes over 70,000 clones, more than 80% seen only once; the top ten take 5.1%. The specimen was peripheral blood. The receptors here all came from a man at least 80 years old with acute or convalescent COVID-19. The CDR3 runs from the conserved cysteine through the conserved F or W. The D gene is left open where the match is weak. Size is omitted from some rows. Given values are once, few, many or a class for expanded clones.

clone_size d_call cdr3_length j_call v_call cdr3_aa cdr3_nt
- - 14 TRBJ2-5 TRBV28 CASSPPRFEETQYF TGTGCCAGCAGCCCGCCTAGGTTTGAAGAGACCCAGTACTTC
- - 15 TRBJ1-1 TRBV19 CASSIPHRGGHEAFF TGTGCCAGTAGTATACCCCATCGGGGAGGGCATGAAGCTTTCTTT
- - 16 TRBJ2-5 TRBV6-5 CASSYSDSTQQETQYF TGTGCCAGCAGTTACTCCGACTCAACCCAGCAAGAGACCCAGTACTTC
- - 12 TRBJ1-5 TRBV29-1 CSVVVGDQPQHF TGCAGCGTAGTTGTAGGGGATCAGCCCCAGCATTTT
- TRBD1 16 TRBJ1-1 TRBV6-6 CASSYSGTGRGTEAFF TGTGCCAGCAGTTACTCGGGGACAGGGAGGGGCACTGAAGCTTTCTTT
- TRBD1 15 TRBJ1-1 TRBV28 CASTTPGQGNTEAFF TGTGCCAGCACCACCCCGGGACAGGGGAACACTGAAGCTTTCTTT
- - 15 TRBJ2-1 TRBV5-1 CASSVSGGSYNEQFF TGCGCCAGCAGCGTTAGCGGTGGCTCCTACAATGAGCAGTTCTTC
once - 16 TRBJ1-1 TRBV6-5 CASSYFLELRNTEAFF TGTGCCAGCAGTTACTTCCTGGAGCTCCGGAACACTGAAGCTTTCTTT
few - 14 TRBJ1-6 TRBV7-9 CASSLDSPNSPLHF TGTGCCAGCAGCTTAGATAGTCCTAATTCACCCCTCCACTTT
- - 13 TRBJ1-2 TRBV11-2 CASSLVENYGYTF TGTGCCAGCAGCTTAGTAGAAAACTATGGCTACACCTTC
- TRBD1 15 TRBJ2-3 TRBV7-2 CASSTDRASTDTQYF TGTGCCAGCAGCACGGACAGGGCCTCGACAGATACGCAGTATTTT
- - 16 TRBJ1-2 TRBV4-2 CASSPGRGREDYGYTF TGTGCCAGCAGCCCAGGGAGGGGGAGGGAGGACTATGGCTACACCTTC
- - 13 TRBJ2-5 TRBV7-2 CASNGNRQETQYF TGTGCCAGCAACGGGAACCGACAAGAGACCCAGTACTTC
- - 14 TRBJ2-1 TRBV6-5 CASRARGKYNEQFF TGTGCCAGCAGGGCCCGGGGGAAGTACAATGAGCAGTTCTTC
- TRBD1 13 TRBJ1-1 TRBV5-1 CASSSIQGGEAFF TGCGCCAGCAGCTCGATACAGGGGGGTGAAGCTTTCTTT
- - 17 TRBJ1-4 TRBV7-2 CASSPRVTTATNEKLFF TGTGCCAGCAGCCCCCGTGTGACAACCGCAACTAATGAAAAACTGTTTTTT
- - 14 TRBJ2-7 TRBV11-2 CASSLLGLGNEQYF TGTGCCAGCAGCTTACTGGGGCTGGGTAACGAGCAGTACTTC
- TRBD2 15 TRBJ2-5 TRBV9 CASSGGASGMETQYF TGTGCCAGCAGCGGAGGGGCTAGCGGGATGGAGACCCAGTACTTC
- TRBD2 15 TRBJ2-7 TRBV4-3 CASSRGLAGFYEQYF TGCGCCAGCAGCCGTGGACTAGCGGGATTTTACGAGCAGTACTTC
- TRBD2 15 TRBJ2-7 TRBV11-3 CASSLTAGSYYEQYF TGTGCCAGCAGCCTAACAGCGGGATCTTACTACGAGCAGTACTTC
- - 14 TRBJ1-5 TRBV24-1 CATSDLSGNQPQHF TGTGCCACCAGTGATTTGAGCGGCAATCAGCCCCAGCATTTT
- - 11 TRBJ2-7 TRBV30 CAWSVQYEQYF TGTGCCTGGAGTGTACAGTACGAGCAGTACTTC